The source of this TCR beta chain is a study of tumor-infiltrating lymphocytes in primary liver carcinoma. Study as a whole: Spanning 4.2 to 10 cm, the tumors were T1-T3 N0M0. Study observations and caveats: Tumor-blood pairs (like tumor-adjacent pairs) overlapped less than tumor region pairs did.

Scientists recovered RNA and DNA together from approximately 20-30 mg of unsorted bulk tissue. Every patient had chronic HBV infection and was treatment-naive. About this clonotype itself: Its antigen is not identified. One end of the junction fails to match germline, which may point to a read error.

TCR beta cDNA was made from around 520 ng total RNA with a constant-region primer. ARM-PCR was slightly modified, and three nested multiplex PCR rounds with it gave rise to the TCR beta libraries. TRBV1-TRBV30 forward and Cbeta reverse primers drove the first two roughly 10-cycle rounds. One entry per CDR3 protein results from TCRdb running MiXCR on the multiplex PCR reads. The profile shows approximately 88,000 distinct CDR3 sequences, just over 65% of them singletons. This CDR3 is 15 amino acids long. This clonotype was obtained from a man aged 35-49 years with primary liver carcinoma and hepatitis B virus infection. The sample was tumor-adjacent normal liver tissue. The chain couples TRBV12-3 or TRBV12-4 to TRBJ2-7, with 11 bases fitting TRBD2. CDR3 sequence (DNA): TGTACCAGCAGTTTATCGACTAGCGGGATGTACGGGCAGTACTTC. Its translation: CTSSLSTSGMYGQYF.